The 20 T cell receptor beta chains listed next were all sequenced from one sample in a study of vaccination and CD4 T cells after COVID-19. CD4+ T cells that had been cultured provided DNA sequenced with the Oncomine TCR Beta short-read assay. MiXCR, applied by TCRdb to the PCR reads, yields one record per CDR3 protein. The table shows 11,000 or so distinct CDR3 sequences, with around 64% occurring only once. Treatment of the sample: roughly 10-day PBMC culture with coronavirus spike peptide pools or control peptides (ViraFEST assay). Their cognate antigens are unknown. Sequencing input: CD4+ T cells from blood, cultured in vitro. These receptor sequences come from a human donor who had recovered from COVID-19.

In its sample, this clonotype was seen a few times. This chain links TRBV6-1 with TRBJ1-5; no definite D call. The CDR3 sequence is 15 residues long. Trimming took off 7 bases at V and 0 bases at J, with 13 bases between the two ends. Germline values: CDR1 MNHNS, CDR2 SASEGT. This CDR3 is CASIETDYSNQPQHF. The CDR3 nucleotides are TGTGCCAGCATTGAGACGGATTATAGCAATCAGCCCCAGCATTTT.

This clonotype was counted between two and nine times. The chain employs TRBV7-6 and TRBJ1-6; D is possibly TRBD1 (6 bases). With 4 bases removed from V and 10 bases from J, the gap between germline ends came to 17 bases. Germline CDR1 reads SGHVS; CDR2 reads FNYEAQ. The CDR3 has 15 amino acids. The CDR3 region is CASSSQGGGGSPLHF. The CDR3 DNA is TGTGCCAGCAGCTCCCAAGGAGGGGGTGGATCACCCCTCCACTTT.

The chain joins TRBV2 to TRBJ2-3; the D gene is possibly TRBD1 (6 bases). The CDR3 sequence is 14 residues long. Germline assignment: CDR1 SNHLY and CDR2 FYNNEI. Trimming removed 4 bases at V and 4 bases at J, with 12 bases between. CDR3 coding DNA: TGTGCCAGCAGTGCAGGGGTTGGCCCAGATACGCAGTATTTT. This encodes CASSAGVGPDTQYF.

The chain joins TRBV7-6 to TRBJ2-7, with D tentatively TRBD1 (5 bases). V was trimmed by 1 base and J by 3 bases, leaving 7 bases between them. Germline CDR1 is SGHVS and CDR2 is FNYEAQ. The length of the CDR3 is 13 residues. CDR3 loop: CASSLEQGYEQYF. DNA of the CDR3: TGTGCCAGCAGCTTAGAGCAGGGCTACGAGCAGTACTTC.

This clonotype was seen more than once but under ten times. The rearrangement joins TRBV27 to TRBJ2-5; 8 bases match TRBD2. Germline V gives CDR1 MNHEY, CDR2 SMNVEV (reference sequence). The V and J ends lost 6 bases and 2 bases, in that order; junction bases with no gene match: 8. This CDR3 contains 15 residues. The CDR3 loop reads CASRQAGARQETQYF. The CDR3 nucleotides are TGTGCCAGCAGGCAAGCGGGGGCGCGACAAGAGACCCAGTACTTC.

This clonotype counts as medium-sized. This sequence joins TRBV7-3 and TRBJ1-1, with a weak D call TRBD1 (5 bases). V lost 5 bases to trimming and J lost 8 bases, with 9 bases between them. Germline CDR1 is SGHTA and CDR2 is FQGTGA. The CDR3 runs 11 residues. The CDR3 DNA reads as TGTGCCAGCAGCCTCCGGGACGAAGCTTTCTTT. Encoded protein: CASSLRDEAFF. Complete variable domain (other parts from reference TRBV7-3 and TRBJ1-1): GAGVSQTPSNKVTEKGKYVELRCDPISGHTALYWYRQSLGQGPEFLIYFQGTGAADDSGLPNDRFFAVRPEGSVSTLKIQRTERGDSAVYLCASSLRDEAFFGQGTRLTVV.

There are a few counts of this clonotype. The CDR3 DNA is TGTGCCAGCAGCCCCCTGGCTCAGCAGCCCCAGCATTTT. Translating gives CASSPLAQQPQHF. The J gene is TRBJ1-5, the V gene TRBV6-2 or TRBV6-3; D is ambiguous. The CDR3 contains 13 residues. The ends were cut back, 6 bases at V and 7 bases at J, with 13 bases in the middle. CDR1 and CDR2 (germline): MNHEY, SVGEGT.

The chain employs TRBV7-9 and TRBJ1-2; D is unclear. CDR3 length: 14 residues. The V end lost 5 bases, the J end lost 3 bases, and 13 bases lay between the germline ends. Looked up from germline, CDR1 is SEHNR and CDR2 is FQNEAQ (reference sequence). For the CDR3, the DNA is TGTGCCAGCAGCCGGCCGGAGGGAGACTATGGCTACACCTTC. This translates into CASSRPEGDYGYTF.

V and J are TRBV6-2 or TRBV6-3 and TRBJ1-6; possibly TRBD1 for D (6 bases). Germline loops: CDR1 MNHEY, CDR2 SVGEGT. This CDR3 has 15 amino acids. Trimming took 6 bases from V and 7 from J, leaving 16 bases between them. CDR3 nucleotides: TGTGCCAGCAGACCCCCGGGGGGCTGGAATTCACCCCTCCACTTT. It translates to CASRPPGGWNSPLHF.

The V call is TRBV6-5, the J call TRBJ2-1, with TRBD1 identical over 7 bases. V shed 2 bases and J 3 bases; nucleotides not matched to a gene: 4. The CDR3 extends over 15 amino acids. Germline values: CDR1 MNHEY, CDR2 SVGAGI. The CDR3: CASSYRGGFYNEQFF. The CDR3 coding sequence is TGTGCCAGCAGTTACAGAGGGGGCTTCTACAATGAGCAGTTCTTC.

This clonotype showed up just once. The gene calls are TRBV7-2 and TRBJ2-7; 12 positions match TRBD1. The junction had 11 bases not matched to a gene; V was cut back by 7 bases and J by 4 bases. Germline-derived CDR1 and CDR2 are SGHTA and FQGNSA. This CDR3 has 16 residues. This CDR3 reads CASKSGTGGVLYEQYF. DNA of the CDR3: TGTGCCAGCAAGTCCGGGACAGGGGGCGTATTATACGAGCAGTACTTC.

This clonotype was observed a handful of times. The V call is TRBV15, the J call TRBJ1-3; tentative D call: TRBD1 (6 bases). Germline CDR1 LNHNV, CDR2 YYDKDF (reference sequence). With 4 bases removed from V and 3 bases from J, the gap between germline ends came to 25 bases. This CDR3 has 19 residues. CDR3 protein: CATSTPRKILRGGGNTIYF. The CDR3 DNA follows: TGTGCCACCAGCACTCCCCGGAAAATCCTCAGGGGAGGTGGAAACACCATATATTTT.

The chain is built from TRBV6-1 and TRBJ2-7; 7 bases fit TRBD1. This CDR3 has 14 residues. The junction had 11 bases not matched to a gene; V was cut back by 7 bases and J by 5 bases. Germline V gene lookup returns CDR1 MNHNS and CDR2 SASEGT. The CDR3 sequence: CASNPHSTGNEQYF. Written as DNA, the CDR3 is TGTGCCAGCAACCCTCATTCGACAGGGAACGAGCAGTACTTC.

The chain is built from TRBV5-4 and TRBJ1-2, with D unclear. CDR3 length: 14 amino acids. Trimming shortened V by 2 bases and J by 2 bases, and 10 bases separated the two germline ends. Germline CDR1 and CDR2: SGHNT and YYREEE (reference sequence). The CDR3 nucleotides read TGTGCCAGCAGCTTTAGCTCTCAGAACTATGGCTACACCTTC. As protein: CASSFSSQNYGYTF.

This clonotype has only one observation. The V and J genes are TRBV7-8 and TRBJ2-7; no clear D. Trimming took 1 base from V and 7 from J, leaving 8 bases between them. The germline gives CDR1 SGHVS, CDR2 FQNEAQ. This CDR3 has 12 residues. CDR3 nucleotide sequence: TGTGCCAGCAGCTTAGGAAGCTTGGAGCAGTACTTC. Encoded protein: CASSLGSLEQYF.

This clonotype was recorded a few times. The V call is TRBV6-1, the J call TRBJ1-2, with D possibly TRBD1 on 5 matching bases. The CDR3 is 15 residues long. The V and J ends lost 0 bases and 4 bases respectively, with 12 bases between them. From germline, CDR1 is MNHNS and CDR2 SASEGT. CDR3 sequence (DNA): TGTGCCAGCAGTGAAGCACCAGGGAGTGGCTATGGCTACACCTTC. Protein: CASSEAPGSGYGYTF.

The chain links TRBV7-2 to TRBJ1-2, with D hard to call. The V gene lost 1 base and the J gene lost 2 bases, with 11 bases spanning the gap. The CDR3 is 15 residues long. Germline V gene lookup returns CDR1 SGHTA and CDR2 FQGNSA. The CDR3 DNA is TGTGCCAGCAGCTTAGAGGCAGGATGGAACTATGGCTACACCTTC. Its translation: CASSLEAGWNYGYTF.

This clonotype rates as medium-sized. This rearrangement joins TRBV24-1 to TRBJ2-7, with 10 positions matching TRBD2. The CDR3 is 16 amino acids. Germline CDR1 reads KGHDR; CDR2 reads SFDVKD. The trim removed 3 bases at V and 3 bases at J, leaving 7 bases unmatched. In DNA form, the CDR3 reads TGTGCCACCAGTGATGGACTAGCGGAGGGACTCTACGAGCAGTACTTC. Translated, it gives CATSDGLAEGLYEQYF.

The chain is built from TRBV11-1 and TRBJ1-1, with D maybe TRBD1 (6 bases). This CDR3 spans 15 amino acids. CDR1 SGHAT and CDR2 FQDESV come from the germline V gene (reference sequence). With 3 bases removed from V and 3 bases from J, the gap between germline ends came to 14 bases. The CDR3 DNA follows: TGTGCCAGCAGCTTGCGGGGGGCGCAGGACACTGAAGCTTTCTTT. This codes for CASSLRGAQDTEAFF.

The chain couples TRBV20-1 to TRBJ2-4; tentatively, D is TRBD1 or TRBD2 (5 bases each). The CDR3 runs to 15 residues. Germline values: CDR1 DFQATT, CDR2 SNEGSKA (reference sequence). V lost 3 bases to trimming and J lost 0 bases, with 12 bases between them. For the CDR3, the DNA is TGCAGTGCTAGCGAGGGGAGCTCAGCCAAAAACATTCAGTACTTC. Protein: CSASEGSSAKNIQYF.